Listed below are T cell receptor beta chains from one sample, sequenced in a study of T-cell memory formation after mild COVID-19. TCRdb processed the 5' RACE reads anew with MiXCR; each CDR3 protein has one entry. Among around 83,000 distinct CDR3 sequences listed, around 25% were seen once. Sequencing used PBMCs or a T cell subset sorted from them (not recorded which). These receptor sequences come from a man younger than 35 who had mild COVID-19 (a few samples of this study predate the infection). Cell type and time point are not known. Both conserved end residues are part of each CDR3. Each record gives: clone size, D gene, V gene, J gene, CDR3 protein, CDR3 DNA. A D gene is named only where the DNA matches it firmly. Clone size is stated in some rows and not others, as once, few, many or a class when expanded.

abundance: -
d_gene: -
v_gene: TRBV10-1
j_gene: TRBJ2-3
CDR3aa: CASGPGAGTQYF
CDR3nt: TGCGCCAGCGGCCCCGGGGCGGGTACGCAGTATTTT

abundance: -
d_gene: -
v_gene: TRBV7-9
j_gene: TRBJ2-5
CDR3aa: CASSPPGGNQETQYF
CDR3nt: TGTGCCAGCAGCCCCCCCGGGGGAAATCAAGAGACCCAGTACTTC

abundance: -
d_gene: TRBD2
v_gene: TRBV28
j_gene: TRBJ2-5
CDR3aa: CASSLMSGGPQETQYF
CDR3nt: TGTGCCAGCAGTTTGATGAGCGGGGGCCCTCAAGAGACCCAGTACTTC

abundance: -
d_gene: -
v_gene: TRBV4-1
j_gene: TRBJ1-4
CDR3aa: CASSLRVGAGPGVTEKLFF
CDR3nt: TGCGCCAGCAGCCTCCGGGTGGGTGCAGGGCCGGGCGTGACTGAAAAACTGTTTTTT

abundance: -
d_gene: -
v_gene: TRBV7-8
j_gene: TRBJ1-5
CDR3aa: CASSLQETGQPQHF
CDR3nt: TGTGCCAGCAGCCTACAGGAAACGGGACAGCCCCAGCATTTT

abundance: -
d_gene: -
v_gene: TRBV10-1
j_gene: TRBJ1-2
CDR3aa: CASISEGHGYTF
CDR3nt: TGCGCCAGCATCTCGGAGGGGCACGGCTACACCTTC

abundance: few
d_gene: TRBD1
v_gene: TRBV29-1
j_gene: TRBJ2-3
CDR3aa: CSVPGQITDTQYF
CDR3nt: TGCAGCGTTCCGGGACAGATTACAGATACGCAGTATTTT

abundance: few
d_gene: -
v_gene: TRBV7-9
j_gene: TRBJ2-7
CDR3aa: CASTPTVYEQYF
CDR3nt: TGTGCCAGCACCCCTACCGTCTACGAGCAGTACTTC

abundance: few
d_gene: -
v_gene: TRBV3-1
j_gene: TRBJ2-2
CDR3aa: CASSWVTNTGELFF
CDR3nt: TGTGCCAGCAGTTGGGTGACGAACACCGGGGAGCTGTTTTTT

abundance: -
d_gene: -
v_gene: TRBV7-9
j_gene: TRBJ2-7
CDR3aa: CASSLRGDKREQYF
CDR3nt: TGTGCCAGCAGCTTGAGGGGGGACAAACGGGAGCAGTACTTC

abundance: few
d_gene: TRBD2
v_gene: TRBV27
j_gene: TRBJ2-1
CDR3aa: CASSLSLAGRNEQFF
CDR3nt: TGTGCCAGCAGTTTATCCCTAGCGGGGCGTAATGAGCAGTTCTTC

abundance: few
d_gene: -
v_gene: TRBV24-1
j_gene: TRBJ1-1
CDR3aa: CATSDPGAPEAFF
CDR3nt: TGTGCCACCAGTGACCCCGGGGCACCTGAAGCTTTCTTT

abundance: -
d_gene: TRBD1
v_gene: TRBV2
j_gene: TRBJ1-2
CDR3aa: CASRRGQVANYGYTF
CDR3nt: TGTGCCAGCCGGAGAGGACAGGTTGCCAACTATGGCTACACCTTC

abundance: -
d_gene: -
v_gene: TRBV29-1
j_gene: TRBJ1-1
CDR3aa: CSVGPRGPMNTEAFF
CDR3nt: TGCAGCGTCGGCCCCAGGGGACCTATGAACACTGAAGCTTTCTTT

abundance: many
d_gene: -
v_gene: TRBV7-9
j_gene: TRBJ2-2
CDR3aa: CASSLRGTGELFF
CDR3nt: TGTGCCAGCAGCCTACGGGGCACCGGGGAGCTGTTTTTT

abundance: -
d_gene: TRBD1
v_gene: TRBV27
j_gene: TRBJ2-3
CDR3aa: CASSADRGGDTQYF
CDR3nt: TGTGCCAGCAGTGCGGACAGGGGAGGAGATACGCAGTATTTT

abundance: few
d_gene: -
v_gene: TRBV6-5
j_gene: TRBJ2-6
CDR3aa: CASRDIGANVLTF
CDR3nt: TGTGCCAGCAGGGACATTGGGGCCAACGTCCTGACTTTC

abundance: -
d_gene: TRBD1
v_gene: TRBV2
j_gene: TRBJ2-2
CDR3aa: CASQPPGQGFTGELFF
CDR3nt: TGTGCCAGCCAGCCCCCGGGACAGGGTTTCACCGGGGAGCTGTTTTTT

abundance: few
d_gene: -
v_gene: TRBV7-2
j_gene: TRBJ2-2
CDR3aa: CASNLRNGELFF
CDR3nt: TGTGCCAGCAACCTAAGAAATGGGGAGCTGTTTTTT

abundance: -
d_gene: -
v_gene: TRBV27
j_gene: TRBJ2-5
CDR3aa: CASMGGVGETQYF
CDR3nt: TGTGCCAGCATGGGCGGGGTGGGGGAGACCCAGTACTTC

abundance: few
d_gene: TRBD2
v_gene: TRBV28
j_gene: TRBJ2-2
CDR3aa: CASSFSGGAAGELFF
CDR3nt: TGTGCCAGCAGTTTTAGCGGGGGGGCCGCCGGGGAGCTGTTTTTT

abundance: many
d_gene: -
v_gene: TRBV6-5
j_gene: TRBJ1-1
CDR3aa: CASSYRGNTEAFF
CDR3nt: TGTGCCAGCAGTTATCGGGGGAACACTGAAGCTTTCTTT

abundance: -
d_gene: -
v_gene: TRBV30
j_gene: TRBJ1-1
CDR3aa: CAWTWSGTEAFF
CDR3nt: TGTGCCTGGACATGGTCGGGCACTGAAGCTTTCTTT

abundance: -
d_gene: TRBD2
v_gene: TRBV12-3/TRBV12-4
j_gene: TRBJ2-3
CDR3aa: CASRTDYVGLAGASDTQYF
CDR3nt: TGTGCCAGCAGGACCGATTACGTGGGACTAGCGGGGGCTTCGGATACGCAGTATTTT

abundance: few
d_gene: TRBD2
v_gene: TRBV27
j_gene: TRBJ2-2
CDR3aa: CASRPGLATGELFF
CDR3nt: TGTGCCAGCAGGCCGGGACTAGCCACCGGGGAGCTGTTTTTT

abundance: few
d_gene: -
v_gene: TRBV29-1
j_gene: TRBJ1-2
CDR3aa: CSVQGGPNEYGYTF
CDR3nt: TGCAGCGTTCAAGGGGGACCCAACGAGTATGGCTACACCTTC

abundance: few
d_gene: TRBD2
v_gene: TRBV25-1
j_gene: TRBJ2-5
CDR3aa: CASSELAGVGETQYF
CDR3nt: TGTGCCAGCAGTGAACTAGCGGGGGTCGGCGAGACCCAGTACTTC

abundance: few
d_gene: -
v_gene: TRBV12-3/TRBV12-4
j_gene: TRBJ1-6
CDR3aa: CASSLDRNYMGTLHF
CDR3nt: TGTGCCAGCAGTTTGGACAGAAATTATATGGGGACCCTCCACTTT

abundance: -
d_gene: TRBD2
v_gene: TRBV20-1
j_gene: TRBJ2-1
CDR3aa: CSARARGDFSYNEQFF
CDR3nt: TGCAGTGCTAGGGCGCGGGGGGACTTCTCCTACAATGAGCAGTTCTTC

abundance: few
d_gene: -
v_gene: TRBV7-3
j_gene: TRBJ2-3
CDR3aa: CASSLKSGHTDTQYF
CDR3nt: TGTGCCAGCAGCTTAAAGTCAGGTCACACAGATACGCAGTATTTT

abundance: few
d_gene: -
v_gene: TRBV12-3/TRBV12-4
j_gene: TRBJ2-7
CDR3aa: CASSSTDSYEQYF
CDR3nt: TGTGCCAGCAGTTCGACGGACAGTTACGAGCAGTACTTC

abundance: many
d_gene: -
v_gene: TRBV5-5
j_gene: TRBJ2-1
CDR3aa: CASSLRAPRVPEQFF
CDR3nt: TGTGCCAGCAGCCTTCGGGCCCCCCGGGTTCCGGAGCAGTTCTTC

abundance: -
d_gene: -
v_gene: TRBV13
j_gene: TRBJ2-1
CDR3aa: CASSSEAREWDEQFF
CDR3nt: TGTGCCAGCAGCTCCGAGGCAAGGGAGTGGGATGAGCAGTTCTTC

abundance: -
d_gene: -
v_gene: TRBV28
j_gene: TRBJ1-6
CDR3aa: CASSSLINSPLHF
CDR3nt: TGTGCCAGCAGTTCTTTGATCAATTCACCCCTCCACTTT

abundance: -
d_gene: -
v_gene: TRBV9
j_gene: TRBJ2-2
CDR3aa: CASSVVDTGELFF
CDR3nt: TGTGCCAGCAGCGTAGTAGACACCGGGGAGCTGTTTTTT

abundance: -
d_gene: -
v_gene: TRBV4-1
j_gene: TRBJ2-5
CDR3aa: CASSQVDSAGETQYF
CDR3nt: TGCGCCAGCAGCCAAGTGGACAGCGCTGGGGAGACCCAGTACTTC

abundance: few
d_gene: TRBD1
v_gene: TRBV7-8
j_gene: TRBJ2-2
CDR3aa: CASSLETGGNGELFF
CDR3nt: TGTGCCAGCAGCTTAGAGACAGGGGGAAACGGGGAGCTGTTTTTT

abundance: -
d_gene: -
v_gene: TRBV7-6
j_gene: TRBJ2-1
CDR3aa: CASTRSGLAIYNEQFF
CDR3nt: TGTGCCAGCACCAGAAGCGGGCTAGCCATCTACAATGAGCAGTTCTTC

abundance: few
d_gene: -
v_gene: TRBV5-5
j_gene: TRBJ1-5
CDR3aa: CASSEVPGQTQPQHF
CDR3nt: TGTGCCAGCAGCGAGGTTCCAGGACAGACTCAGCCCCAGCATTTT

abundance: few
d_gene: -
v_gene: TRBV7-9
j_gene: TRBJ1-6
CDR3aa: CASSLAVWNSPLHF
CDR3nt: TGTGCCAGCAGCTTAGCAGTGTGGAATTCACCCCTCCACTTT